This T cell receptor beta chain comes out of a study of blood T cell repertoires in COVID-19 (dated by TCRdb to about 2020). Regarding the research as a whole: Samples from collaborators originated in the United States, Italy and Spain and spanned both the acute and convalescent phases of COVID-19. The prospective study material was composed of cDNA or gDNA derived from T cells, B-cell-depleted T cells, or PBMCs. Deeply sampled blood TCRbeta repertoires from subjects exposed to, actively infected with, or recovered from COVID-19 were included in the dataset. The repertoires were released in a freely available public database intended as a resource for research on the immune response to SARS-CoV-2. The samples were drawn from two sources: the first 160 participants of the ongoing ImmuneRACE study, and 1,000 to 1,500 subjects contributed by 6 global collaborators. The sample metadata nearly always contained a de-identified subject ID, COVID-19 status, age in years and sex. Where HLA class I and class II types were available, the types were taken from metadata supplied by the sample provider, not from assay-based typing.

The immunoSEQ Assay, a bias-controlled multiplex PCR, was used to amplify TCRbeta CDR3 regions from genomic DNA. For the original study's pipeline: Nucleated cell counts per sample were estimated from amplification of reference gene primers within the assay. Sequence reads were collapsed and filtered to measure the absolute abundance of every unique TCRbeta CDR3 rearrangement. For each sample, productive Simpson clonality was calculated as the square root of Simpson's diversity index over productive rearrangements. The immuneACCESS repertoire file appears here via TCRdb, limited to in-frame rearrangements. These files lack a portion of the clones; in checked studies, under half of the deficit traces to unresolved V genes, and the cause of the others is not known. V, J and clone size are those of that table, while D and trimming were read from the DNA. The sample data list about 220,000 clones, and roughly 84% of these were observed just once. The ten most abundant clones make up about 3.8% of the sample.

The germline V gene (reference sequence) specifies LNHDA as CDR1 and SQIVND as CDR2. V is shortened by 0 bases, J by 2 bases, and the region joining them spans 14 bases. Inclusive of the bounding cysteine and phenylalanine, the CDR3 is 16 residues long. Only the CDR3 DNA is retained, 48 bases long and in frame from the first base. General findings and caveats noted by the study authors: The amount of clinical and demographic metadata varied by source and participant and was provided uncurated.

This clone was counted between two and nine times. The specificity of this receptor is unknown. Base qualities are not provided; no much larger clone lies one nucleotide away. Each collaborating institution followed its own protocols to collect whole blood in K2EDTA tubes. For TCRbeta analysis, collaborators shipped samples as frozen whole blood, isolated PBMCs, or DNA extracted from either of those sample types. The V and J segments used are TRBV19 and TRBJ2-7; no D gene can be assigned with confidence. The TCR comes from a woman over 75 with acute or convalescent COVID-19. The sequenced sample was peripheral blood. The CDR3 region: CASSIDSSEPTYEQYF. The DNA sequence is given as TGTGCCAGTAGTATAGACTCGAGCGAACCGACCTACGAGCAGTACTTC.